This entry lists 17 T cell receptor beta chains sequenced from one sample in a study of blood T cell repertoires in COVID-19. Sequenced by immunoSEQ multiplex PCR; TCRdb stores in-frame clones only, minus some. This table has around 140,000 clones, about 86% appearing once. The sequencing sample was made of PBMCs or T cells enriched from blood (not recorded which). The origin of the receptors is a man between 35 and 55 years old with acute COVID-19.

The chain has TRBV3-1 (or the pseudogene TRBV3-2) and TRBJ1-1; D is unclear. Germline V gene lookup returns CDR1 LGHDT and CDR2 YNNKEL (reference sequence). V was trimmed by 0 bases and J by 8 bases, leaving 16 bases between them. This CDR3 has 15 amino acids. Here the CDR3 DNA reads TGTGCCAGCAGCCAAGATATTCGGGTGAGTAGGGAAGCTTTCTTT. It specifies CASSQDIRVSREAFF.

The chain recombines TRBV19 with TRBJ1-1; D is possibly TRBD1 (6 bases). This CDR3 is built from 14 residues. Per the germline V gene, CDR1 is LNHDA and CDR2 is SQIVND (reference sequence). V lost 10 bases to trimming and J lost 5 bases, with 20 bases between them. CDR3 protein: CATFNGRGKTEAFF. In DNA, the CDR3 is TGTGCCACCTTTAATGGCAGGGGAAAAACTGAAGCTTTCTTT. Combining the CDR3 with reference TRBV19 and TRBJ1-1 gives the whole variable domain DGGITQSPKYLFRKEGQNVTLSCEQNLNHDAMYWYRQDPGQGLRLIYYSQIVNDFQKGDIAEGYSVSREKKESFPLTVTSAQKNPTAFYLCATFNGRGKTEAFFGQGTRLTVV.

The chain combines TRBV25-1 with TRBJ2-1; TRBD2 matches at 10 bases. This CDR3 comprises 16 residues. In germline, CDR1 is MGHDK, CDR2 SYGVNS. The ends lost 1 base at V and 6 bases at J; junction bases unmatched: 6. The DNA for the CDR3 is TGTGCCAGCAGTGAATGGCGGGTAGCGGGGGGCAATGAGCAGTTCTTC. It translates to CASSEWRVAGGNEQFF.

CDR3 DNA: TGTGCCAGCAGGGTGGACGGCGGGGGGTATGAAAAACTGTTTTTT. This gives the protein CASRVDGGGYEKLFF. The J gene is TRBJ1-4, the V gene TRBV2; D may be TRBD1 (5 bases). V shed 6 bases and J shed 6 bases, with 17 bases lying between them. CDR1 is SNHLY, CDR2 FYNNEI, per germline. The CDR3 is made up of 15 amino acids.

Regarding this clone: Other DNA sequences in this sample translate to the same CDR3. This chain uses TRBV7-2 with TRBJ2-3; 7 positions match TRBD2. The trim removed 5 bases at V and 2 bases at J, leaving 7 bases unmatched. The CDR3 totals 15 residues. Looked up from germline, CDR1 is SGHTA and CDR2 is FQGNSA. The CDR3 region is CASSLKAGVTDTQYF. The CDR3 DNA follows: TGTGCCAGCAGCCTAAAGGCGGGGGTCACAGATACGCAGTATTTT. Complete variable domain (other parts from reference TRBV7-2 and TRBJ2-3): GAGVSQSPSNKVTEKGKDVELRCDPISGHTALYWYRQSLGQGLEFLIYFQGNSAPDKSGLPSDRFSAERTGGSVSTLTIQRTQQEDSAVYLCASSLKAGVTDTQYFGPGTRLTVL.

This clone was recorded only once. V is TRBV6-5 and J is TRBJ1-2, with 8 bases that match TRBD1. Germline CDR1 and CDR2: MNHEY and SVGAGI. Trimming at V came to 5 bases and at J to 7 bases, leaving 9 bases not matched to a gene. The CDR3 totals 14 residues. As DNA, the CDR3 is TGTGCCAGCAGTCCGCGGACAGGGTACTCTGGCTACACCTTC. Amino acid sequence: CASSPRTGYSGYTF.

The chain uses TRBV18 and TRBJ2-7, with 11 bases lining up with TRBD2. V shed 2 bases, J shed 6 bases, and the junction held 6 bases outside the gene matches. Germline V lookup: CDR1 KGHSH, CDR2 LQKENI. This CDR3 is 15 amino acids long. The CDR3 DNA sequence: TGTGCCAGCTCACCAACTACTAGCGGGAGAGGCGAGCAGTACTTC. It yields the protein CASSPTTSGRGEQYF.

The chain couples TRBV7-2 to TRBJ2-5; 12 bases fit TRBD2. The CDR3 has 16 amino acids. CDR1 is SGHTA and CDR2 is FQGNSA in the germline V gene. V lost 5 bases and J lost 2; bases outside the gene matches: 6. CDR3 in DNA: TGTGCCAGCAGCCCCCAACTAGCGGGGGGACAAGAGACCCAGTACTTC. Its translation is CASSPQLAGGQETQYF.

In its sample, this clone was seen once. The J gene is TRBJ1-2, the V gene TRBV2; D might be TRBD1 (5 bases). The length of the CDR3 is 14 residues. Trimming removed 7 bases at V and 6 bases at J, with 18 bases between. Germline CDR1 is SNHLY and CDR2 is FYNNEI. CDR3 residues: CASIPLDSMDGYTF. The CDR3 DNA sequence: TGTGCCAGCATCCCCCTAGACAGCATGGATGGCTACACCTTC. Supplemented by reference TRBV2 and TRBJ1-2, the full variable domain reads EPEVTQTPSHQVTQMGQEVILRCVPISNHLYFYWYRQILGQKVEFLVSFYNNEISEKSEIFDDQFSVERPDGSNFTLKIRSTKLEDSAMYFCASIPLDSMDGYTFGSGTRLTVV.

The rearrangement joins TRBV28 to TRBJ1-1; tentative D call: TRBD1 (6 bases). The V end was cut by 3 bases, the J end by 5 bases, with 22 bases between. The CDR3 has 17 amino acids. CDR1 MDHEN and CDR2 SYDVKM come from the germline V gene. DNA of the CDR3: TGTGCCAGCAGTTTCCCCCCCCGGGGGGGCGGAACAACTGAAGCTTTCTTT. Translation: CASSFPPRGGGTTEAFF.

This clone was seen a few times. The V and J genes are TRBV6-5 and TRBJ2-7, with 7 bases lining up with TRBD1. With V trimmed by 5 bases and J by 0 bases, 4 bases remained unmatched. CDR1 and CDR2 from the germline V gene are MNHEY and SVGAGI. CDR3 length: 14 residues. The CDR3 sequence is CASSNRGSSYEQYF. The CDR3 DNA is TGTGCCAGCAGTAACAGGGGCAGCTCCTACGAGCAGTACTTC.

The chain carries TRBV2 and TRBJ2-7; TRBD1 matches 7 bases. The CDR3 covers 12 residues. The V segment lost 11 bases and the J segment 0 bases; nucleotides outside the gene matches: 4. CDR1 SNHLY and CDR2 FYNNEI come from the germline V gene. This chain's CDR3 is CAVWTGSYEQYF. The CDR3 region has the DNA TGTGCCGTTTGGACAGGCTCCTACGAGCAGTACTTC.

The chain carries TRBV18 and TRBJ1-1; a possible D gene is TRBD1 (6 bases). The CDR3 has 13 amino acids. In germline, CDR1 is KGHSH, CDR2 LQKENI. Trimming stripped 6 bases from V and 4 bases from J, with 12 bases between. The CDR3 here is CASSQQGGTEAFF. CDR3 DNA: TGTGCCAGCTCTCAACAGGGCGGCACTGAAGCTTTCTTT.

As DNA, the CDR3 is TGTGCCAGCAGCTTTGACTATGAAAAACTGTTTTTT. This gives the protein CASSFDYEKLFF. The rearrangement uses TRBV7-8 and TRBJ1-4; D uncertain. The CDR3 covers 12 residues. Trimming stripped 3 bases from V and 6 bases from J, with 5 bases between. The germline gives CDR1 SGHVS, CDR2 FQNEAQ.

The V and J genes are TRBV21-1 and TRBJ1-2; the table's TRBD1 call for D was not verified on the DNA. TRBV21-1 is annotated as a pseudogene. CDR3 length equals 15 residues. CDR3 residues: CASSKVGRIVYGYTF. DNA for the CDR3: TGTGCCAGCAGCAAAGTGGGCAGGATAGTCTATGGCTACACCTTC.

CDR3 sequence reads: CASSQSISGGAYNEQFF. In DNA, the CDR3 is TGTGCCAGCAGCCAGTCGATCAGCGGGGGGGCTTACAATGAGCAGTTCTTC. The genes are TRBV3-1 (or the pseudogene TRBV3-2) and TRBJ2-1, with 10 nucleotides matching TRBD2. CDR1 LGHDT and CDR2 YNNKEL come from the germline V gene (reference sequence). J was trimmed by 4 bases and V by 3 bases; bases with no gene match: 9. This CDR3 contains 17 residues.

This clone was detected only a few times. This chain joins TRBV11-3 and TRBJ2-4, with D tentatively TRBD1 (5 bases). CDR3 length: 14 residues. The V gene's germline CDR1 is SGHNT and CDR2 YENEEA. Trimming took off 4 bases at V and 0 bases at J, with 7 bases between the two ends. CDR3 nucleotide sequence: TGTGCCAGCAGCTCGACAGAAGCCAAAAACATTCAGTACTTC. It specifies CASSSTEAKNIQYF. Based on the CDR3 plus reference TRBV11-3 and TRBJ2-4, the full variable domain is EAGVVQSPRYKIIEKKQPVAFWCNPISGHNTLYWYLQNLGQGPELLIRYENEEAVDDSQLPKDRFSAERLKGVDSTLKIQPAELGDSAVYLCASSSTEAKNIQYFGAGTRLSVL.